Below, 32 T cell receptor beta chains from the same sample are listed, as sequenced in a study of shared clonotypes between healthy human individuals. Sequenced by immunoSEQ multiplex PCR; TCRdb stores in-frame clones only, minus some. The data show hundreds of thousands of clones, 80% to 95% seen once. Naivety among CD8 cells was defined by CD45RO negativity and positive CCR7 selection, thereby excluding terminally differentiated effector memory CD45RA+ cells. Specimen: naive CD8+ T cells sorted from blood. The receptors stem from a man aged 25-40 years in good health.

V gene TRBV7-8 combines with J gene TRBJ2-1; TRBD2 agrees at 9 bases. In germline, CDR1 is SGHVS, CDR2 FQNEAQ. The CDR3 runs 17 residues. J gave up 5 bases and V 5 bases, and 13 bases lay outside the gene matches. The CDR3 bases are TGTGCCAGCAGCCCCCGCCGTGTCTTAGCGGGAGACAATGAGCAGTTCTTC. Translation gives CASSPRRVLAGDNEQFF.

The chain employs TRBV5-6 and TRBJ1-4, with TRBD1 as a possible D gene (5 bases). CDR1 SGHDT and CDR2 YYEEEE come from the germline V gene. The V end lost 0 bases, the J end lost 8 bases, and 17 bases lay between the germline ends. This CDR3 comprises 16 residues. CDR3 amino acids: CASSLEGRQAGEKLFF. The CDR3 DNA reads as TGTGCCAGCAGCTTGGAGGGGCGGCAAGCGGGCGAAAAACTGTTTTTT. Full variable domain (missing parts from reference TRBV5-6 and TRBJ1-4): DAGVTQSPTHLIKTRGQQVTLRCSPKSGHDTVSWYQQALGQGPQFIFQYYEEEERQRGNFPDRFSGHQFPNYSSELNVNALLLGDSALYLCASSLEGRQAGEKLFFGSGTQLSVL.

The rearrangement links TRBV19 to TRBJ2-1, with 9 bases aligning to TRBD2. The CDR3 spans 15 residues. V lost 6 bases, J lost 9 bases, and 12 bases stayed unmatched. Germline V gene data show CDR1 as LNHDA and CDR2 as SQIVND (reference sequence). The CDR3: CASRVDGSGSVEQFF. The CDR3 DNA reads as TGTGCCAGTAGGGTGGATGGTAGCGGGAGTGTTGAGCAGTTCTTC.

The gene calls are TRBV7-3 and TRBJ2-1, with 9 bases lining up with TRBD2. The germline CDR1 and CDR2 sequences are SGHTA and FQGTGA. The V gene end was trimmed by 0 bases and the J gene end by 15 bases; junction bases not matched to a gene: 6. This CDR3 region has 13 residues. The DNA of the CDR3 is TGTGCCAGCAGCTTAACGGCGGGAGGGCGGAGGTTCTTC. This codes for CASSLTAGGRRFF. Together with reference TRBV7-3 and TRBJ2-1, the CDR3 gives the full variable domain: GAGVSQTPSNKVTEKGKYVELRCDPISGHTALYWYRQSLGQGPEFLIYFQGTGAADDSGLPNDRFFAVRPEGSVSTLKIQRTERGDSAVYLCASSLTAGGRRFFGPGTRLTVL.

CDR3 in DNA: TGCAGCGGGGAAGACAATGAGCAGTTCTTC. Its protein is CSGEDNEQFF. The rearrangement links TRBV29-1 to TRBJ2-1; D unclear. This CDR3 contains 10 residues. Trimming shortened V by 7 bases and J by 5 bases, and 6 bases separated the two germline ends. The germline CDR1 and CDR2 sequences are SQVTM and ANQGSEA.

V usage is TRBV27 and J usage is TRBJ1-5; D may be TRBD1 (5 bases). This CDR3 is built from 15 residues. The ends were cut back, 6 bases at V and 4 bases at J, with 16 bases in the middle. Germline V CDR1 and CDR2: MNHEY, SMNVEV (reference sequence). The CDR3 region has the DNA TGTGCCAGCAGCTCCTCATCAGGGAGGAATCAGCCCCAGCATTTT. It is translated as CASSSSSGRNQPQHF.

The rearrangement joins TRBV6-5 to TRBJ2-7; D gene ambiguous. Trimming left V 2 bases short and J 3 bases short, with 8 bases between. Germline CDR1 MNHEY, CDR2 SVGAGI. The CDR3 consists of 13 residues. CDR3 sequence: CASSYRPDYEQYF. CDR3 sequence (DNA): TGTGCCAGCAGTTACCGACCGGACTACGAGCAGTACTTC.

V gene TRBV27 combines with J gene TRBJ2-1; D may be TRBD2 (5 bases). Germline-derived CDR1 and CDR2 are MNHEY and SMNVEV (reference sequence). V shed 2 bases and J shed 4 bases, with 9 bases lying between them. The CDR3 is made up of 14 amino acids. CDR3 bases: TGTGCCAGCAGTTTACGAGGGTTATACAATGAGCAGTTCTTC. This gives the protein CASSLRGLYNEQFF.

The chain uses TRBV27 and TRBJ2-1; D is unclear. This CDR3 spans 11 amino acids. Germline loops: CDR1 MNHEY, CDR2 SMNVEV (reference sequence). Trimming stripped 7 bases from V and 5 bases from J, with 6 bases between. The CDR3 nucleotides are TGTGCCAGCACGTTGAACAATGAGCAGTTCTTC. Its translation: CASTLNNEQFF.

This clone has a handful of counts. The rearrangement uses TRBV19 and TRBJ1-5; D may be TRBD1 (5 bases). Germline V gives CDR1 LNHDA, CDR2 SQIVND (reference sequence). Trimming took off 8 bases at V and 3 bases at J, with 14 bases between the two ends. This CDR3 is 14 amino acids long. CDR3 nucleotides: TGTGCCAGTCGTCGGACACCAACCAATCAGCCCCAGCATTTT. Protein: CASRRTPTNQPQHF. The whole variable domain, filled in from reference TRBV19 and TRBJ1-5, reads DGGITQSPKYLFRKEGQNVTLSCEQNLNHDAMYWYRQDPGQGLRLIYYSQIVNDFQKGDIAEGYSVSREKKESFPLTVTSAQKNPTAFYLCASRRTPTNQPQHFGDGTRLSIL.

As for this clone: Other DNA variants within this sample encode the same CDR3. The J gene is TRBJ1-3, the V gene TRBV30, with unresolved D. Germline V gene data show CDR1 as GTSNPN and CDR2 as SVGIG (reference sequence). This CDR3 is built from 12 residues. Trimming cost V 0 bases and J 4 bases, with 4 bases left between them. CDR3 sequence reads: CAWSVLGNTIYF. The CDR3 nucleotides are TGTGCCTGGAGTGTACTCGGAAACACCATATATTTT.

The chain combines TRBV28 with TRBJ2-7; 11 bases line up with TRBD2. V lost 7 bases, J lost 2 bases, and 13 bases stayed unmatched. This CDR3 region has 17 residues. Germline CDR1 reads MDHEN; CDR2 reads SYDVKM. The CDR3 sequence: CASKPGTSGVRPYEQYF. The CDR3 DNA reads as TGTGCCAGCAAACCGGGGACTAGCGGCGTCCGGCCCTACGAGCAGTACTTC.

The CDR3 nucleotides read TGTGCCAGCAGCCTCGAGAGCGGGGGGAACAATGAGCAGTTCTTC. Its protein is CASSLESGGNNEQFF. The chain combines TRBV11-2 with TRBJ2-1; 9 bases are a match to TRBD2. The germline gives CDR1 SGHAT, CDR2 FQNNGV. The CDR3 loop spans 15 amino acids. Germline trimming cut 5 bases from V and 5 bases from J; bases unmatched to any gene: 7.

The chain couples TRBV2 to TRBJ2-7; either TRBD1 or TRBD2 may fit D (5 bases each). Trimming removed 7 bases from V and 6 bases from J, with 13 bases in between. CDR1 and CDR2 from the germline V gene are SNHLY and FYNNEI. The CDR3 runs to 12 residues. The chain's CDR3 is CASINSGTEQYF. The CDR3 DNA is TGTGCCAGCATCAACTCGGGGACCGAGCAGTACTTC.

The chain combines TRBV11-2 with TRBJ1-2, with D possibly matching TRBD1 (5 bases). This CDR3 contains 14 residues. Germline V gene data show CDR1 as SGHAT and CDR2 as FQNNGV. Trimming left V 1 base short and J 6 bases short, with 12 bases between. In DNA, the CDR3 is TGTGCCAGCAGCTTAGCGCAGGGTAGGAATGGCTACACCTTC. Its protein is CASSLAQGRNGYTF.

The CDR3 loop reads CASSFPLGFASGRANTGELFF. In DNA form, the CDR3 reads TGTGCCAGCAGTTTCCCCCTTGGGTTTGCTAGCGGGAGAGCAAACACCGGGGAGCTGTTTTTT. The rearrangement links TRBV28 to TRBJ2-2; 10 bases line up with TRBD2. CDR3 length equals 21 residues. Germline V gives CDR1 MDHEN, CDR2 SYDVKM. V lost 3 bases, J lost 2 bases, and 18 bases stayed unmatched.

The rearrangement uses TRBV11-1 and TRBJ1-1; D not resolved. This CDR3 is built from 16 residues. CDR1 SGHAT and CDR2 FQDESV come from the germline V gene (reference sequence). V gave up 1 base and J gave up 0 bases, with 12 bases separating them. CDR3 sequence: CASSLGTGKMNTEAFF. For the CDR3, the DNA is TGTGCCAGCAGCTTAGGGACCGGGAAAATGAACACTGAAGCTTTCTTT.

V usage is TRBV15 and J usage is TRBJ2-6, with a tentative D call TRBD1 (5 bases). V was clipped by 1 base and J by 3 bases, with 7 bases between them. The CDR3 covers 15 residues. CDR1 is LNHNV, CDR2 YYDKDF, per germline (reference sequence). The CDR3 sequence: CATSRVGDGANVLTF. The CDR3 bases are TGTGCCACCAGCAGAGTAGGGGATGGGGCCAACGTCCTGACTTTC.

DNA of the CDR3: TGTGCCAGCAGCCACCACCCCTTCGGGACAGGGGGCCAAGAGACCCAGTACTTC. This codes for CASSHHPFGTGGQETQYF. V usage is TRBV7-8 and J usage is TRBJ2-5, with 11 bases lining up with TRBD1. The CDR3 totals 18 residues. V dropped 5 bases and J dropped 1; count of bases not matched to a gene: 12. CDR1 is SGHVS and CDR2 is FQNEAQ in the germline V gene.

The rearrangement uses TRBV18 and TRBJ1-1; the D gene is possibly TRBD1 (5 bases). The ends were cut back, 2 bases at V and 4 bases at J, with 5 bases in the middle. CDR3 length: 12 amino acids. Germline CDR1 is KGHSH and CDR2 is LQKENI. CDR3 sequence (DNA): TGTGCCAGCTCACCAGGGACCACTGAAGCTTTCTTT. It is translated as CASSPGTTEAFF.

The J gene is TRBJ2-7, the V gene TRBV6-4; a possible D gene is TRBD2 (6 bases). V was clipped by 6 bases and J by 3 bases, with 18 bases between them. The CDR3 runs to 15 residues. Germline CDR1 is MRHNA and CDR2 is SNTAGT. The CDR3 DNA sequence: TGTGCCAGCAGCCGACTAGAAAACCCATTCTACGAGCAGTACTTC. Amino acid sequence: CASSRLENPFYEQYF.

V gene TRBV7-3 combines with J gene TRBJ2-7; 7 bases map to TRBD1. The CDR3 covers 12 residues. From germline, CDR1 is SGHTA and CDR2 FQGTGA. Unmatched junction bases numbered 5, after V lost 5 bases and J lost 7 bases. CDR3 nucleotide sequence: TGTGCCAGCAGCCTGACAGGGTCGGAGCAGTACTTC. Its protein product is CASSLTGSEQYF.

V usage is TRBV7-9 and J usage is TRBJ2-7, with 8 nucleotides matching TRBD2. The germline V gene has CDR1 SEHNR and CDR2 FQNEAQ (reference sequence). V trimming: 4 bases; J trimming: 0 bases; junction bases outside the gene matches: 5. The CDR3 consists of 15 residues. DNA of the CDR3: TGTGCCAGCAGCTCTCTAGCGGGCACCTCCTACGAGCAGTACTTC. Its protein is CASSSLAGTSYEQYF.

V gene TRBV7-2 combines with J gene TRBJ2-1; the match to TRBD2 covers 10 bases. Trimming removed 8 bases from V and 7 bases from J; junction bases left unmatched: 11. Germline CDR1 and CDR2: SGHTA and FQGNSA. The CDR3 consists of 15 residues. CDR3 coding DNA: TGTGCCAGCGGATCTAGCGGGAGAGGGGAAAATGAGCAGTTCTTC. This encodes CASGSSGRGENEQFF.

The rearrangement links TRBV28 to TRBJ2-7; 9 bases line up with TRBD2. CDR3 length: 16 amino acids. From germline, CDR1 is MDHEN and CDR2 SYDVKM. V was pared by 7 bases and J by 2 bases, with 12 bases of the junction left unmatched. CDR3 DNA: TGTGCCAGCACCCTTTCGGGGCTAGCGGGAACCTACGAGCAGTACTTC. It yields the protein CASTLSGLAGTYEQYF. Full variable domain (missing parts from reference TRBV28 and TRBJ2-7): DVKVTQSSRYLVKRTGEKVFLECVQDMDHENMFWYRQDPGLGLRLIYFSYDVKMKEKGDIPEGYSVSREKKERFSLILESASTNQTSMYLCASTLSGLAGTYEQYFGPGTRLTVT.

The J gene is TRBJ2-3, the V gene TRBV29-1, with D perhaps TRBD1 (6 bases). The V and J ends lost 3 bases and 4 bases respectively, with 29 bases between them. Germline CDR1 and CDR2: SQVTM and ANQGSEA. This CDR3 has 19 amino acids. The CDR3 sequence is CSVDGVSGERSLDADTQYF. CDR3 bases: TGCAGCGTTGATGGGGTTTCAGGGGAGAGGTCATTGGACGCAGATACGCAGTATTTT.

The rearrangement uses TRBV27 and TRBJ2-1; the match to TRBD2 covers 9 bases. Germline V gene data show CDR1 as MNHEY and CDR2 as SMNVEV (reference sequence). After removal of 2 bases from V and 1 base from J, the junction contained 12 bases not matched to a gene. CDR3 size: 19 residues. The CDR3 protein is CASSLLPPIAGASYNEQFF. The CDR3 DNA reads TGTGCCAGCAGTTTACTCCCCCCTATAGCGGGAGCGTCCTACAATGAGCAGTTCTTC.

This rearrangement joins TRBV7-9 to TRBJ2-7; 7 nucleotides agree with TRBD2. Germline CDR1 is SEHNR and CDR2 is FQNEAQ (reference sequence). The CDR3 sequence is 16 residues long. V trimming: 3 bases; J trimming: 2 bases; junction bases outside the gene matches: 10. CDR3 in DNA: TGTGCCAGCAGCTTTACTACGGGGACTACAACCTACGAGCAGTACTTC. The encoded protein is CASSFTTGTTTYEQYF. Full variable domain (outside the CDR3, taken from reference TRBV7-9 and TRBJ2-7): DTGVSQNPRHKITKRGQNVTFRCDPISEHNRLYWYRQTLGQGPEFLTYFQNEAQLEKSRLLSDRFSAERPKGSFSTLEIQRTEQGDSAMYLCASSFTTGTTTYEQYFGPGTRLTVT.

The rearrangement joins TRBV18 to TRBJ2-5, with D maybe TRBD2 (6 bases). CDR1 KGHSH and CDR2 LQKENI come from the germline V gene. The CDR3 spans 14 residues. With 6 bases removed from V and 5 bases from J, the gap between germline ends came to 16 bases. This chain's CDR3 is CASSLAAGRETQYF. CDR3 sequence (DNA): TGTGCCAGCTCCCTTGCTGCAGGGAGGGAGACCCAGTACTTC.

The rearrangement joins TRBV15 to TRBJ1-5; D might be TRBD1 (6 bases). Germline V gene lookup returns CDR1 LNHNV and CDR2 YYDKDF (reference sequence). CDR3 length: 15 residues. Trimming cost V 5 bases and J 0 bases, with 11 bases left between them. The CDR3 bases are TGTGCCACCAGCCCGACAGGAAATAGCAATCAGCCCCAGCATTTT. As protein: CATSPTGNSNQPQHF.

This clone showed up just once. The V and J genes are TRBV9 and TRBJ2-7; D remains ambiguous. CDR3 size: 15 residues. With 0 bases removed from V and 4 bases from J, the gap between germline ends came to 14 bases. CDR1 and CDR2 (germline): SGDLS, YYNGEE. Here the CDR3 DNA reads TGTGCCAGCAGCGTAGGATACAGCAGCGAATACGAGCAGTACTTC. This encodes CASSVGYSSEYEQYF.

V and J are TRBV7-6 and TRBJ1-1; D is ambiguous. Germline V gene data show CDR1 as SGHVS and CDR2 as FNYEAQ. The CDR3 has 14 amino acids. V was shortened by 0 bases and J by 2 bases, with 7 bases between the two germline ends. CDR3 DNA sequence: TGTGCCAGCAGCTTAGCGGTACCTAACACTGAAGCTTTCTTT. Its protein product is CASSLAVPNTEAFF.